This TCR beta chain was retrieved from a study of T cell responses to AZD1222 COVID-19 vaccine (dated by TCRdb to the early 2020s). With respect to the entire study: AZD1222 recipients whose second dose came at about 4 weeks and those whose second dose came at about 12 weeks were combined into one group, since spike-specific TCR depth and breadth did not differ between the two schedules. A total of roughly 240 trial participants underwent TCR sequencing, of whom 207 received two doses of AZD1222 and about 26 received two doses of the MenACWY control vaccine. Trial participants were enrolled into age subgroups of 18-55, 56-69 and 70-plus years, which contained roughly 140, 27 and 60 TCR-sequenced participants, respectively.

With respect to this clone: The antigen this receptor binds is unknown. Base qualities are not provided; no much larger clone lies one nucleotide away.

What the authors observed across the whole study: Participants were mostly white British and included more females than males, and it was suggested by the authors that clonal diversity may have been underestimated. Only six AZD1222 recipients were SARS-CoV-2 seropositive at baseline, limiting conclusions about previously exposed vaccinees. Vaccine-associated CD4 TCRs spanned the whole spike protein, with dominant responses in regions 160-218 and 743-854. Spike-specific TCR breadth and depth rose significantly after two AZD1222 doses compared with day 0 and with MenACWY recipients. The 56-69-year group was small, and its depth increase did not reach significance, likely because of low power. Reportedly, almost half of the unique spike-specific TCRs recognized epitopes lying outside the regions that are mutated in the B.1.351 and B.1.1.7 variants. Because no day 14 peak-response samples were available, the repertoires could be characterized only after the peak T cell response.

The CDR3 regions of human TCRbeta chains were analyzed by immunosequencing. Concerning the study's data processing: TCRs in the repertoires were compared against a reference library of SARS-CoV-2-specific TCRs that had been generated with the MIRA antigen-specificity platform. Breadth was defined as the fraction of unique TCRs that were SARS-CoV-2-associated, and depth was defined as the fraction of total T cells that were SARS-CoV-2-associated. Each spike-specific TCR was assigned to its reactive spike region and to a CD4 or CD8 class using the MIRA data. Log10-transformed breadth and depth values were compared by one-way ANOVA with Sidak's multiple comparisons tests. As stored in TCRdb, this immuneACCESS dataset retains in-frame rearrangements with V and J assigned. A fraction of the clones does not appear; measured against another copy, unresolved V genes explain less than half of the discrepancy, and the remainder lacks a known reason. That table supplies the V and J calls and clone size; D and trimming were determined from the DNA. This sample lists some 140,000 clones; about 88% were detected once. The ten most abundant clones make up around 3% of the sample.

The time point label, read with the paper, signifies: baseline before first vaccination. Vaccinee samples came from UK trials COV001 and COV002, including a single-blind randomized controlled phase 2/3 trial of AZD1222 (ChAdOx1 nCoV-19) in healthy adults. For TCRbeta chain sequencing, PBMC samples were collected from trial participants at day 0 and at day 28 after the second dose. Sequences SGHTA (CDR1) and FQGNSA (CDR2) are obtained from the germline V gene. V was cut back by 1 base and J by 4 bases, leaving a gap of 17 bases between them. CDR3 length: 17 amino acids, cysteine to phenylalanine. The CDR3 DNA has 51 bases and is translated from base 1.

This sequence was found in an adult in good health. This sequence uses TRBV7-2 and TRBJ2-1, with TRBD1 perhaps the D gene, on 6 matching bases. The source was peripheral blood, collected on day 0 of AZD1222 vaccination. The CDR3 in this case is CASSLDHRVQRYNEQFF. The DNA reads TGTGCCAGCAGCTTAGACCACAGGGTACAGCGTTACAATGAGCAGTTCTTC.